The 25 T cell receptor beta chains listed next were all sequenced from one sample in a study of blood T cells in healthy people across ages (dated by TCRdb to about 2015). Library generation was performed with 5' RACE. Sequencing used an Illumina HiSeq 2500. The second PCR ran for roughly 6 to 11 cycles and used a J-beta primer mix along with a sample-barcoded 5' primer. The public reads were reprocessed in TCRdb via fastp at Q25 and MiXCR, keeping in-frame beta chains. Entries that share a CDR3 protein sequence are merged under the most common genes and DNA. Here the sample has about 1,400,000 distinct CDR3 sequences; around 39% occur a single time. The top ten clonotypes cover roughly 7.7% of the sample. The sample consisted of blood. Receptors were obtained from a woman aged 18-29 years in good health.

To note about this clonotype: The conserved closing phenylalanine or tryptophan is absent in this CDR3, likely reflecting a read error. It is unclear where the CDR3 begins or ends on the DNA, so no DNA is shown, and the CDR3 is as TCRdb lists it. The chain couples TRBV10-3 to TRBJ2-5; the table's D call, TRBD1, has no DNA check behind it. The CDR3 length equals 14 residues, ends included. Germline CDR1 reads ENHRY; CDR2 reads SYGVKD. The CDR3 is CAISGGVKGYTFGS.

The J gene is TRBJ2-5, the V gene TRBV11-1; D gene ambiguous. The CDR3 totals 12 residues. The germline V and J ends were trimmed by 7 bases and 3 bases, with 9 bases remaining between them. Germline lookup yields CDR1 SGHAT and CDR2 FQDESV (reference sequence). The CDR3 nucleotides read TGTGCCAGCAAAGGACCGAAAGAGACCCAGTACTTC. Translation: CASKGPKETQYF.

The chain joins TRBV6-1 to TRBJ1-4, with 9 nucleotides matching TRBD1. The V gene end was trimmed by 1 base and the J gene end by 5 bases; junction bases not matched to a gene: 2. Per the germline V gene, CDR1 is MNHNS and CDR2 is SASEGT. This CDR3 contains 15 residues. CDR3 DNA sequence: TGTGCCAGCAGTGAAGGTACAGGGGGCAATGAAAAACTGTTTTTT. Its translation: CASSEGTGGNEKLFF.

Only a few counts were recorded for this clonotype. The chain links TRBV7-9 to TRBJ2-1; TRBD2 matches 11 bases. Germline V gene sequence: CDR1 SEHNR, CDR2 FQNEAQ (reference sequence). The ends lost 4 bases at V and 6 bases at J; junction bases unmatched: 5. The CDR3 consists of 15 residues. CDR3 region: CASSSPSGRSNEQFF. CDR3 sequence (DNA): TGTGCCAGCAGCTCTCCTAGCGGGAGGAGCAATGAGCAGTTCTTC.

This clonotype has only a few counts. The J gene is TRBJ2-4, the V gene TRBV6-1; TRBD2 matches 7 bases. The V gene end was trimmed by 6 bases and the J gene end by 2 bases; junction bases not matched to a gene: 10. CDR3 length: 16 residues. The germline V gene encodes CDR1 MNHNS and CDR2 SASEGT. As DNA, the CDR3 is TGTGCCAGCAGAGAGCGGGACTTCTCATCCAAAAACATTCAGTACTTC. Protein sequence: CASRERDFSSKNIQYF.

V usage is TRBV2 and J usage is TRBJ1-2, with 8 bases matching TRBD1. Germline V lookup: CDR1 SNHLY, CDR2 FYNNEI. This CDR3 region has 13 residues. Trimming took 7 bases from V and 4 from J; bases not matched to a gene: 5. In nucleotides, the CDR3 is TGTGCCAGCAAACTCGGACAGGGCTATGGCTACACCTTC. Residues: CASKLGQGYGYTF.

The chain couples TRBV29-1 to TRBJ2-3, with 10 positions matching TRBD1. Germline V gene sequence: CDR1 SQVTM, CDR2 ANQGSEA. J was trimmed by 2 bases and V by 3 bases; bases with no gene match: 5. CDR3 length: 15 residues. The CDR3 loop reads CSVDRTGGNTDTQYF. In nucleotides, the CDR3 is TGCAGCGTTGACAGGACAGGGGGGAACACAGATACGCAGTATTTT.

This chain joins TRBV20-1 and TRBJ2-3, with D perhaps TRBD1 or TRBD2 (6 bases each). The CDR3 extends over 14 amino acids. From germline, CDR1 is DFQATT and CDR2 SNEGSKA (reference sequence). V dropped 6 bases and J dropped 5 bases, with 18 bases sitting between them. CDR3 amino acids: CSAEAQKGGDTQYF. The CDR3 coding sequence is TGCAGTGCCGAGGCCCAAAAGGGGGGAGATACGCAGTATTTT.

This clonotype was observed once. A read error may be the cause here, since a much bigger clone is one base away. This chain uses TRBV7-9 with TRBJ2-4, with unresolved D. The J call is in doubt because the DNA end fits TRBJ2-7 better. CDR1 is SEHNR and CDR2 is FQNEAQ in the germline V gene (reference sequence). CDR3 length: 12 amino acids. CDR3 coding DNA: TGTGCCAGCAACTTAGATGGATCCGAGCAGTACTTC. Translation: CASNLDGSEQYF.

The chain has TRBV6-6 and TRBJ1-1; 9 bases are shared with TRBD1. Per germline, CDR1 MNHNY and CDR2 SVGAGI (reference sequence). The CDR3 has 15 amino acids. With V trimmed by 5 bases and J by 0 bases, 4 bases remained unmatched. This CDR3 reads CASSKRTGVNTEAFF. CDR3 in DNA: TGTGCCAGCAGTAAAAGGACAGGGGTGAACACTGAAGCTTTCTTT.

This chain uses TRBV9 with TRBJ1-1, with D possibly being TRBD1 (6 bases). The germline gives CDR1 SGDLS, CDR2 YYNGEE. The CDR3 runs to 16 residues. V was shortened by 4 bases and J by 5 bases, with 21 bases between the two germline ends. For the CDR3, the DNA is TGTGCCAGCAGCAGTAGCCAGGGGTTGGGCGGGACTGAAGCTTTCTTT. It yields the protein CASSSSQGLGGTEAFF.

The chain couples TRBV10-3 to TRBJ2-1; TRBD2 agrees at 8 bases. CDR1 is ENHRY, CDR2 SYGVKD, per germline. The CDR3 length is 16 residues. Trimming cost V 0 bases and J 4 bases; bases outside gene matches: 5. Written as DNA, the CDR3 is TGTGCCATCAGTGAGTCTAGCGGGATCTCGTACAATGAGCAGTTCTTC. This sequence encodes CAISESSGISYNEQFF.

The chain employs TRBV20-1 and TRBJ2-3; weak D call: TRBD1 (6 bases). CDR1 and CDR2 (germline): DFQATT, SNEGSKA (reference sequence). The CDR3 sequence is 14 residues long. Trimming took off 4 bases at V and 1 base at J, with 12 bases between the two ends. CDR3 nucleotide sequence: TGCAGTGCTATGGACAGTAAACGCACAGATACGCAGTATTTT. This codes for CSAMDSKRTDTQYF.

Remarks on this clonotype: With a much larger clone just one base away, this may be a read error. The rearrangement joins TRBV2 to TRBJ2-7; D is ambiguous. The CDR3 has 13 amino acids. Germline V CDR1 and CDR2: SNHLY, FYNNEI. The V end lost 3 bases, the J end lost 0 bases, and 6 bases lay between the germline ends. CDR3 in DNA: TGTGCCAGCAGTGACCCCATCTCCTACGAGCAGTACTTC. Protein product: CASSDPISYEQYF.

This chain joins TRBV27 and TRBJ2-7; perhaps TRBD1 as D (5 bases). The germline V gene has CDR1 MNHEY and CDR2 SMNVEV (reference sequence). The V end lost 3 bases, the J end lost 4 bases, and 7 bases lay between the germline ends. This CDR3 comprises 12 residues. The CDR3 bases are TGTGCCAGCAGTTTTAAGGGGTACGAGCAGTACTTC. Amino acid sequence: CASSFKGYEQYF.

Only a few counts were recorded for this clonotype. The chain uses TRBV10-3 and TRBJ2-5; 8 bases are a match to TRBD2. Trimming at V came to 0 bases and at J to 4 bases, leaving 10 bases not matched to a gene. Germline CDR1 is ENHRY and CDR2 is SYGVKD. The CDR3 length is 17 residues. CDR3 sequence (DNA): TGTGCCATCAGTGAGTCGACTCTTCTCGCGGGAGGAGAGACCCAGTACTTC. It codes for CAISESTLLAGGETQYF.

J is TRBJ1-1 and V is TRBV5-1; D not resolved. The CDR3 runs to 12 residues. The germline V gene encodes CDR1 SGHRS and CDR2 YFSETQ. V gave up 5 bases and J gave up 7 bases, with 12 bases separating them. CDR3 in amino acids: CASRGTDVEAFF. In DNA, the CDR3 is TGCGCCAGCAGGGGAACGGACGTTGAAGCTTTCTTT.

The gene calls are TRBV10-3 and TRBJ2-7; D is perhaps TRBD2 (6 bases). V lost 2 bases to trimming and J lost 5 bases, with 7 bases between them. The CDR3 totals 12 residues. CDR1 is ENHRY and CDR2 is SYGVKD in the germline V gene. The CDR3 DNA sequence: TGTGCCATCAGTGAGCGGGGGAACGAGCAGTACTTC. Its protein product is CAISERGNEQYF.

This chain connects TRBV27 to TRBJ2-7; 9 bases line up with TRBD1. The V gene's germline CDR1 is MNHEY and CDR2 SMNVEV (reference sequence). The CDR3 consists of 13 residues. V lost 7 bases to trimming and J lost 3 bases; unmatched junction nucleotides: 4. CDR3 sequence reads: CASNPGQGYEQYF. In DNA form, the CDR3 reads TGTGCCAGCAATCCGGGACAGGGCTACGAGCAGTACTTC.

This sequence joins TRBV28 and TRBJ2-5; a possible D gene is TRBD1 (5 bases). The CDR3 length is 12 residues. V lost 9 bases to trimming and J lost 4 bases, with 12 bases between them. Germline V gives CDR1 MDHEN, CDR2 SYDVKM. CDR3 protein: CASTQGGETQYF. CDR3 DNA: TGTGCCAGTACGCAGGGTGGAGAGACCCAGTACTTC.

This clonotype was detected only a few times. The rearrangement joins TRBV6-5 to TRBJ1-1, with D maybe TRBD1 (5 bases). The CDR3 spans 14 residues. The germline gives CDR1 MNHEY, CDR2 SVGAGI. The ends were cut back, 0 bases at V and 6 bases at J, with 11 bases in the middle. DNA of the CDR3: TGTGCCAGCAGTTACTCCCCCGGGGGTCCTGAAGCTTTCTTT. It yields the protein CASSYSPGGPEAFF.

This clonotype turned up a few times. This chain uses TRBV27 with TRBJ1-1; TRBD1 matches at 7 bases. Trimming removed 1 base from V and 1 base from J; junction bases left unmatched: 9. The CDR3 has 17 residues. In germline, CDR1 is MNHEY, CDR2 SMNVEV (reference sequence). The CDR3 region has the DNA TGTGCCAGCAGTTTATTACCATCAAGGACAGGGAACACTGAAGCTTTCTTT. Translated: CASSLLPSRTGNTEAFF.

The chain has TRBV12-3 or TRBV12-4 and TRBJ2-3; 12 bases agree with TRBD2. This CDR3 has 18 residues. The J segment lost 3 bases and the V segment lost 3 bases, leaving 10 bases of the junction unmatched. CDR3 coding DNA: TGTGCCAGCAGTTTTTTTCCTAGCGGGGGGGCCGAGACAGATACGCAGTATTTT. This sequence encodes CASSFFPSGGAETDTQYF.

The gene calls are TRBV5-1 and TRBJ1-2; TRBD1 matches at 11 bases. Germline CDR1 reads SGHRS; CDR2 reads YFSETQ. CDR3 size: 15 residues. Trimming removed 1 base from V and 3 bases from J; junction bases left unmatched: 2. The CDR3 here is CASSLTGQGDYGYTF. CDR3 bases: TGCGCCAGCAGCTTGACGGGACAGGGGGACTATGGCTACACCTTC.

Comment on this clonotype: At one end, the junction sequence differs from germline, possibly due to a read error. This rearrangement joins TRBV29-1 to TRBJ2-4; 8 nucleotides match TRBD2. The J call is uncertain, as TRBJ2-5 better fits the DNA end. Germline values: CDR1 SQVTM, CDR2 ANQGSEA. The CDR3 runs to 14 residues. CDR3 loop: CSIEDSGGRETQYF. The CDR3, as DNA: TGCAGCATTGAGGACAGCGGGGGTCGGGAGACCCAGTACTTC.